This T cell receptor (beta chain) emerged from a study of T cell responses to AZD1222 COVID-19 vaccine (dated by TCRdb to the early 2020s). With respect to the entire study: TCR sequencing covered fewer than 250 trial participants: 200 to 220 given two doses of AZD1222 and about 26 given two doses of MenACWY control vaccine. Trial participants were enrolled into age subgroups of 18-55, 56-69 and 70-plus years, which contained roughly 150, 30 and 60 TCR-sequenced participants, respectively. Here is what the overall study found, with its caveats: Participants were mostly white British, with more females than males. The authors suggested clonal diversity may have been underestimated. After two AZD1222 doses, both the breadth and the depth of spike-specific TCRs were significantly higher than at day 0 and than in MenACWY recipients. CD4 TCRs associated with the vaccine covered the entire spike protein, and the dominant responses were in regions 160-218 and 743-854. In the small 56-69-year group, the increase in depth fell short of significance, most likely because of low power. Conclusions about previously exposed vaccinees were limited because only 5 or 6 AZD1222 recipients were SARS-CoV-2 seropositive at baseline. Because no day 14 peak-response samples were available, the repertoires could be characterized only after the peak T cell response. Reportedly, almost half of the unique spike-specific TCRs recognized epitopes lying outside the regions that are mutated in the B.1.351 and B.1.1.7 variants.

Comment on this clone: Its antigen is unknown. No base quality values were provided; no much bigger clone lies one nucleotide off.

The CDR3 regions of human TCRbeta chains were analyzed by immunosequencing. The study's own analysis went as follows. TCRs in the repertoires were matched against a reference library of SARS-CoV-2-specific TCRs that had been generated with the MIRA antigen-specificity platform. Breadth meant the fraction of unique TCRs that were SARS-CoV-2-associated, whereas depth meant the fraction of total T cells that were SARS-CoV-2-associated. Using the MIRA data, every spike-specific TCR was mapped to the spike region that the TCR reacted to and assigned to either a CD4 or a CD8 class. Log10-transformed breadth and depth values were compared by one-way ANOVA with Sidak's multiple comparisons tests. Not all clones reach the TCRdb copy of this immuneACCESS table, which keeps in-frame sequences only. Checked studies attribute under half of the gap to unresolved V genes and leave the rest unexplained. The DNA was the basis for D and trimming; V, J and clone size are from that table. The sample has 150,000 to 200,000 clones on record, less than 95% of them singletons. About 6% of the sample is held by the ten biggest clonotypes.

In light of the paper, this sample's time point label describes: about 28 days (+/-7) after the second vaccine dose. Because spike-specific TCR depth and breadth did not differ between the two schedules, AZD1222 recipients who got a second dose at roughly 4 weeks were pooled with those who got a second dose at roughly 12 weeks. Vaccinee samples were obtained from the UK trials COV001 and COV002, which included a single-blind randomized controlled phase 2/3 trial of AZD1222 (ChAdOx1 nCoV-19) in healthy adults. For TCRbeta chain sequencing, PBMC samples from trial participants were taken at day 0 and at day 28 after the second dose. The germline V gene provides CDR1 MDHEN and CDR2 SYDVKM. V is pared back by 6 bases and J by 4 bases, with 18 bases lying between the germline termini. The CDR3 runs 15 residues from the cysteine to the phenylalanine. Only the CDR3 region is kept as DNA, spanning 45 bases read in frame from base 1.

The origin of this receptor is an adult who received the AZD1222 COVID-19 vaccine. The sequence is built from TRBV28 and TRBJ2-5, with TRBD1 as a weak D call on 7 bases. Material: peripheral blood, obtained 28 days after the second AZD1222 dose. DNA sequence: TGTGCCAGCAGCTCCTTGGAGGGGGCCGGAGAGACCCAGTACTTC. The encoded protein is CASSSLEGAGETQYF. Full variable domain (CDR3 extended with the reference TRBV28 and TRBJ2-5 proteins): DVKVTQSSRYLVKRTGEKVFLECVQDMDHENMFWYRQDPGLGLRLIYFSYDVKMKEKGDIPEGYSVSREKKERFSLILESASTNQTSMYLCASSSLEGAGETQYFGPGTRLLVL.